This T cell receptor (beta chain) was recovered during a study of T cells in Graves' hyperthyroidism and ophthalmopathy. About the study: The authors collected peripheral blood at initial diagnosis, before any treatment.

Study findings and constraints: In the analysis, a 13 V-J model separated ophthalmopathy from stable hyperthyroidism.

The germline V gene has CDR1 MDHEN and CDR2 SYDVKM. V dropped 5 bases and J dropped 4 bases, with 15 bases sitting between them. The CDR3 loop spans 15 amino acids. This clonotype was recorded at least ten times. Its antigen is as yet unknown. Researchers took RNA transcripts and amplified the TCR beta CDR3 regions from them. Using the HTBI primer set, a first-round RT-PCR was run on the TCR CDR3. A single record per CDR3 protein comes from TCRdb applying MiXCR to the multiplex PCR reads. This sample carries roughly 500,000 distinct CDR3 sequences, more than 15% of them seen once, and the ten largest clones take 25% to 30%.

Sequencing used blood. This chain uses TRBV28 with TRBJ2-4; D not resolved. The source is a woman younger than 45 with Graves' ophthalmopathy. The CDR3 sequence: CASSPPVDGKNIQYF. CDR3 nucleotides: TGTGCCAGCAGTCCCCCCGTGGACGGGAAAAACATTCAGTACTTC.